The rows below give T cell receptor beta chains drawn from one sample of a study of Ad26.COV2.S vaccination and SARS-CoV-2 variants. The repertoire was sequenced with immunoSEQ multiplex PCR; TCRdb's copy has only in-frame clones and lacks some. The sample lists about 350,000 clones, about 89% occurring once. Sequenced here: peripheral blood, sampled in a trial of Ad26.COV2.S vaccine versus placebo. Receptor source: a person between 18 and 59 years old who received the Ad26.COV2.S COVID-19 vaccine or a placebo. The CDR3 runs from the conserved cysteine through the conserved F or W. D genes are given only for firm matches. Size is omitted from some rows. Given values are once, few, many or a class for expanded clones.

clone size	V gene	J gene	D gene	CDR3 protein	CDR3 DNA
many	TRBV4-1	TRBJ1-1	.	CASSQDSREAFF	TGCGCCAGCAGCCAAGACAGCAGAGAAGCTTTCTTT
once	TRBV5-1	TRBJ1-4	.	CASSLADGATNEKLFF	TGCGCCAGCAGCTTGGCGGACGGCGCAACTAATGAAAAACTGTTTTTT
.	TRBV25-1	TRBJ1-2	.	CASSATDGNYGYTF	TGTGCCAGCAGTGCCACGGACGGAAACTATGGCTACACCTTC
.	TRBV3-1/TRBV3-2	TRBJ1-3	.	CASSQAQLDTVSGNTIYF	TGTGCCAGCAGCCAAGCCCAGCTAGACACCGTCTCTGGAAACACCATATATTTT
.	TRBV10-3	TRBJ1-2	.	CAIRDRSGGYTF	TGTGCCATCAGAGACAGGTCGGGGGGCTACACCTTC
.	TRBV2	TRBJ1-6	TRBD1	CASRRTGTNSPLHF	TGTGCCAGTCGACGGACAGGGACTAATTCACCCCTCCACTTT
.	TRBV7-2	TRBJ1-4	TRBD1	CASSLQGAAEKLFF	TGTGCCAGCAGCTTACAGGGGGCCGCGGAAAAACTGTTTTTT
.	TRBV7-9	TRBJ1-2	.	CASSPEGLANYGYTF	TGTGCCAGCAGTCCGGAGGGGCTGGCTAACTATGGCTACACCTTC
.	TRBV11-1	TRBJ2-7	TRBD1	CASSLGGTGVTYEQYF	TGTGCCAGCAGCTTAGGCGGGACAGGGGTCACCTACGAGCAGTACTTC
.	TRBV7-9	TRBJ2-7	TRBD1	CATMEPGTGSSNEQYF	TGTGCCACCATGGAACCCGGGACAGGTAGTTCTAACGAGCAGTACTTC
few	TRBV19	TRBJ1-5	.	CASSIQGTNQPQHF	TGTGCCAGTAGTATCCAGGGGACCAATCAGCCCCAGCATTTT
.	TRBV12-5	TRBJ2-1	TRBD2	CASGLVAGGHEQFF	TGTGCTAGTGGTTTGGTAGCGGGAGGCCATGAGCAGTTCTTC
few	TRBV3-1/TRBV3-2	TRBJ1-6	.	CASSQDLIQGNSPLHF	TGTGCCAGCAGCCAAGATCTAATACAGGGCAATTCACCCCTCCACTTT
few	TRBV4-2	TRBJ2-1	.	CASSQLGGGEMHEQFF	TGTGCCAGCAGCCAACTAGGGGGAGGGGAGATGCATGAGCAGTTCTTC
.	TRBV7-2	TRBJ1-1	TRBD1	CASSATGARGTEAFF	TGTGCCAGCAGCGCGACAGGGGCGAGGGGCACTGAAGCTTTCTTT
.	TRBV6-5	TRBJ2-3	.	CASRGTFSTDTQYF	TGTGCCAGCAGAGGGACATTTAGCACAGATACGCAGTATTTT
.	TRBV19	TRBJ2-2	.	CASETANTGELFF	TGTGCCAGCGAGACAGCGAACACCGGGGAGCTGTTTTTT
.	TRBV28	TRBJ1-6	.	CASSLRGGYNSPLHF	TGTGCCAGCAGTTTGCGAGGGGGATATAATTCACCCCTCCACTTT
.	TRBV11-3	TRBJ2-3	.	CASSSKGGGQGDTQYF	TGTGCCAGCAGCTCCAAGGGGGGGGGCCAGGGAGATACGCAGTATTTT
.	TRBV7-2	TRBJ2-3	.	CASSLGTYTDTQYF	TGTGCCAGCAGTTTGGGCACTTACACAGATACGCAGTATTTT
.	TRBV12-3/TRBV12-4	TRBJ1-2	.	CASSSNSNYGYTF	TGTGCCAGCAGTTCTAACAGTAACTATGGCTACACCTTC
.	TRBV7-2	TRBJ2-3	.	CASSLVAPGENAPADTQYF	TGTGCCAGCAGCTTAGTCGCCCCCGGGGAGAATGCACCAGCAGATACGCAGTATTTT
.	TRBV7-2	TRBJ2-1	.	CASSLVWPGPLSTYNEQFF	TGTGCCAGCAGCTTAGTTTGGCCAGGGCCACTCTCTACCTACAATGAGCAGTTCTTC
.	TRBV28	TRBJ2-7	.	CASSSGTHYEQYF	TGTGCCAGCAGCAGTGGGACACACTACGAGCAGTACTTC
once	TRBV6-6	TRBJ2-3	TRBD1	CASSFDRADTQYF	TGTGCCAGCAGCTTCGACAGGGCAGATACGCAGTATTTT
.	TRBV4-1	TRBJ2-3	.	CASSQDEGSTDTQYF	TGCGCCAGCAGCCAAGATGAGGGAAGCACAGATACGCAGTATTTT
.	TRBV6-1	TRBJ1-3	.	CASSEGVYSGNTIYF	TGTGCCAGCAGTGAGGGGGTCTACTCTGGAAACACCATATATTTT
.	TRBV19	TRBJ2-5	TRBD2	CASSQGAGKETQYF	TGTGCCAGTAGTCAAGGAGCGGGAAAAGAGACCCAGTACTTC
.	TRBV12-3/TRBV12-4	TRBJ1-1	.	CASSFELNTEAFF	TGTGCCAGCAGTTTTGAATTGAACACTGAAGCTTTCTTT